This T cell receptor beta chain was sequenced in a study of shared clonotypes between healthy human individuals. Per the germline V gene, CDR1 is SNHLY and CDR2 is FYNNEI. The CDR3 spans 17 residues. V gave up 2 bases and J gave up 6 bases; unmatched junction bases: 12. Only CD45RO-negative cells positively selected for CCR7 counted as naive CD8 cells, so terminally differentiated effector memory CD45RA+ cells were excluded. Measured with immunoSEQ multiplex PCR; TCRdb has only the in-frame clones, and not every one. The table lists under 2,000,000 clones, roughly 95% of them singletons. The clonotype was recovered from a man aged 18 to 29 in good health. Source material: naive CD8+ T cells sorted from blood. This chain links TRBV2 with TRBJ1-4; TRBD1 agrees at 7 bases. CDR3 residues: CASSEISRGVGDEKLFF. CDR3 DNA: TGTGCCAGCAGTGAAATAAGCAGGGGGGTAGGGGATGAAAAACTGTTTTTT.